The 22 T cell receptor beta chains listed next were all sequenced from one sample in a study of regulatory T cells in long-lasting Graves disease. Time point here: persistent/refractory GD, antithyroid drugs over 5 years with positive TRAb. The TCR library was prepared using RNA isolated from PBMCs. Building of the TCR beta libraries involved iRepertoire HTBI primers and Arm-PCR of CDR3 regions. Using its own MiXCR run on the multiplex PCR reads, TCRdb lists one record per CDR3 protein. This table has more than 300,000 distinct CDR3 sequences, less than 20% appearing once. The sample was peripheral blood mononuclear cells (PBMCs), taken when the disease was refractory, from a patient treated with antithyroid drugs. Source of these receptors: a female donor with Graves disease.

The chain joins TRBV28 to TRBJ2-7; D unclear. Between the trimmed V and J ends, which lost 4 bases and 3 bases, there was a span of 13 bases. The CDR3 length is 14 residues. Germline loops: CDR1 MDHEN, CDR2 SYDVKM. DNA for the CDR3: TGTGCCAGCAGTTGGGTTGGGTTACACTACGAGCAGTACTTC. The encoded protein is CASSWVGLHYEQYF.

V gene TRBV7-8 combines with J gene TRBJ2-7, with 11 nucleotides matching TRBD1. CDR1 is SGHVS and CDR2 is FQNEAQ in the germline V gene. The CDR3 has 17 residues. V dropped 1 base and J dropped 3; count of bases not matched to a gene: 8. CDR3 loop: CASSLVSGTGGFYEQYF. The CDR3 region has the DNA TGTGCCAGCAGCTTAGTATCGGGGACAGGGGGATTCTACGAGCAGTACTTC. The complete variable domain, with remaining parts taken from reference TRBV7-8 and TRBJ2-7, reads GAGVSQSPRYKVAKRGQDVALRCDPISGHVSLFWYQQALGQGPEFLTYFQNEAQLDKSGLPSDRFFAERPEGSVSTLKIQRTQQEDSAVYLCASSLVSGTGGFYEQYFGPGTRLTVT.

This clonotype has ten or more counts. The chain recombines TRBV11-2 with TRBJ2-5, with D perhaps TRBD2 (7 bases). Trimming removed 7 bases at V and 4 bases at J, with 22 bases between. Germline loops: CDR1 SGHAT, CDR2 FQNNGV. CDR3 length: 16 residues. This CDR3 is CASTRGVGGPGETQYF. The CDR3 region has the DNA TGTGCCAGCACCCGAGGGGTCGGGGGGCCGGGAGAGACCCAGTACTTC.

This chain links TRBV6-2 or TRBV6-3 with TRBJ2-7, with 7 nucleotides matching TRBD2. Germline lookup yields CDR1 MNHEY and CDR2 SVGEGT. The length of the CDR3 is 14 residues. After removal of 2 bases from V and 5 bases from J, the junction contained 6 bases not matched to a gene. CDR3 nucleotide sequence: TGTGCCAGCAGTTACCGCGGGAGAGGGGACGAGCAGTACTTC. Protein: CASSYRGRGDEQYF.

This clonotype showed up many times. The V and J genes are TRBV28 and TRBJ1-2, with TRBD1 matching over 8 bases. J gave up 3 bases and V 2 bases, and 8 bases lay outside the gene matches. The germline CDR1 and CDR2 sequences are MDHEN and SYDVKM. The CDR3 is 16 amino acids. The CDR3 nucleotides are TGTGCCAGCAGTTTAAACCCCAGGGGGCTAGACTATGGCTACACCTTC. Translation: CASSLNPRGLDYGYTF.

V gene TRBV27 combines with J gene TRBJ2-7; D is uncertain. CDR3 length: 14 amino acids. Germline CDR1 is MNHEY and CDR2 is SMNVEV (reference sequence). V gave up 3 bases and J gave up 0 bases, with 9 bases separating them. The CDR3 nucleotides are TGTGCCAGCAGTTTCGGCGGTTTCTCCTACGAGCAGTACTTC. Its translation: CASSFGGFSYEQYF.

The sample holds a few counts of this clonotype. The chain carries TRBV20-1 and TRBJ1-4; the match to TRBD1 covers 7 bases. V lost 6 bases to trimming and J lost 3 bases; unmatched junction nucleotides: 7. Germline CDR1 and CDR2: DFQATT and SNEGSKA (reference sequence). CDR3 length equals 14 residues. As DNA, the CDR3 is TGCAGTGCAGCTACCGGGACAGCTAATGAAAAACTGTTTTTT. This translates into CSAATGTANEKLFF.

This clonotype showed up many times. This chain joins TRBV2 and TRBJ1-6, with TRBD1 matching 7 bases. Germline loops: CDR1 SNHLY, CDR2 FYNNEI. V lost 5 bases and J lost 3; bases outside the gene matches: 4. CDR3 length: 15 residues. The CDR3 bases are TGTGCCAGCAGTCGGGACAGTCTCTATAATTCACCCCTCCACTTT. Protein product: CASSRDSLYNSPLHF. Full variable domain (rest looked up from reference TRBV2 and TRBJ1-6): EPEVTQTPSHQVTQMGQEVILRCVPISNHLYFYWYRQILGQKVEFLVSFYNNEISEKSEIFDDQFSVERPDGSNFTLKIRSTKLEDSAMYFCASSRDSLYNSPLHFGNGTRLTVT.

This clonotype was found a few times. The V and J genes are TRBV10-3 and TRBJ1-4; D ambiguous. V was pared by 3 bases and J by 5 bases, with 10 bases between. Germline V gives CDR1 ENHRY, CDR2 SYGVKD. CDR3 length: 14 amino acids. CDR3 nucleotides: TGTGCCATCAGTGACGGAGGGCTCAATGAAAAACTGTTTTTT. Translating gives CAISDGGLNEKLFF.

The chain carries TRBV3-1 and TRBJ2-7; the D gene could be TRBD1 or TRBD2 (5 bases each). Trimming cost V 4 bases and J 0 bases, with 16 bases left between them. The CDR3 loop spans 16 amino acids. Per the germline V gene, CDR1 is LGHDT and CDR2 is YNNKEL (reference sequence). CDR3 sequence reads: CASSPRRDGRSYEQYF. The DNA for the CDR3 is TGTGCCAGCAGCCCAAGACGGGACGGTCGCTCCTACGAGCAGTACTTC.

The V gene is TRBV20-1, the J gene TRBJ2-2; D is possibly TRBD2 (5 bases). Germline lookup yields CDR1 DFQATT and CDR2 SNEGSKA (reference sequence). The CDR3 covers 16 residues. The V end lost 7 bases, the J end lost 4 bases, and 22 bases lay between the germline ends. In nucleotides, the CDR3 is TGCAGTGTTAAAATCAGTAGAGCGGAGAGCACCGGGGAGCTGTTTTTT. Translated, it gives CSVKISRAESTGELFF.

The chain carries TRBV19 and TRBJ1-4, with 7 bases identical to TRBD1. Germline assignment: CDR1 LNHDA and CDR2 SQIVND (reference sequence). The trim removed 4 bases at V and 0 bases at J, leaving 5 bases unmatched. The CDR3 has 16 residues. This CDR3 is CASSNRGRATNEKLFF. CDR3 nucleotide sequence: TGTGCCAGTAGTAACAGGGGCCGTGCAACTAATGAAAAACTGTTTTTT.

This clonotype was seen repeatedly, ten times or more. This sequence joins TRBV19 and TRBJ1-2, with D possibly being TRBD1 (5 bases). The ends were cut back, 6 bases at V and 4 bases at J, with 15 bases in the middle. CDR1 is LNHDA and CDR2 is SQIVND in the germline V gene (reference sequence). The CDR3 is 14 amino acids. The CDR3: CASSLLGAGYGYTF. Written as DNA, the CDR3 is TGTGCCAGTAGCCTCCTCGGGGCAGGCTATGGCTACACCTTC.

This clonotype was found once. The rearrangement uses TRBV7-9 and TRBJ1-3; TRBD1 aligns across 7 bases. CDR1 SEHNR and CDR2 FQNEAQ come from the germline V gene (reference sequence). The CDR3 totals 16 residues. The junction had 7 bases not matched to a gene; V was cut back by 3 bases and J by 2 bases. DNA for the CDR3: TGTGCCAGCAGCTTTAGGCCAGACAGGGCTGGAAACACCATATATTTT. It yields the protein CASSFRPDRAGNTIYF.

In its sample, this clonotype was seen many times. CDR3 sequence: CASSLAIGGLAGLNIQYF. CDR3 bases: TGTGCCAGCAGCTTAGCTATTGGAGGACTAGCGGGGTTAAACATTCAGTACTTC. The gene calls are TRBV7-2 and TRBJ2-4; 12 nucleotides agree with TRBD2. This CDR3 contains 18 residues. V lost 0 bases to trimming and J lost 6 bases; unmatched junction nucleotides: 9. The germline V gene has CDR1 SGHTA and CDR2 FQGNSA.

In its sample, this clonotype was seen many times. V gene TRBV7-2 combines with J gene TRBJ1-2, with 10 bases that match TRBD1. The CDR3 extends over 17 amino acids. Germline trimming cut 5 bases from V and 4 bases from J; bases unmatched to any gene: 13. The germline V gene has CDR1 SGHTA and CDR2 FQGNSA. The CDR3 sequence is CASSPRTGGSLFYGYTF. The DNA of the CDR3 is TGTGCCAGCAGCCCCCGGACAGGGGGATCGCTCTTCTATGGCTACACCTTC.

Comments on this clonotype: With only one base between it and a far larger clone, this is likely a read error. As the CDR3 is not closed by the conserved phenylalanine or tryptophan, this likely results from a read error. The chain joins TRBV2 to TRBJ1-2, with D possibly TRBD1 on 6 matching bases. The germline V and J ends were trimmed by 5 bases and 8 bases, with 15 bases remaining between them. Germline V lookup: CDR1 SNHLY, CDR2 FYNNEI. The CDR3 covers 13 residues. The CDR3 nucleotides read TGTGCCAGCAGTTTATGGGGGGCGCAGGGCTACACCCTC. It translates to CASSLWGAQGYTL.

This clonotype was seen at least ten times. The chain uses TRBV12-3 or TRBV12-4 and TRBJ2-7, with 7 bases matching TRBD1. This CDR3 has 15 residues. V lost 7 bases, J lost 0 bases, and 9 bases stayed unmatched. The CDR3 bases are TGTGCCAGCACCCGCGCGACAGGGCTCTCCTACGAGCAGTACTTC. Its translation is CASTRATGLSYEQYF.

This clonotype was picked up many times. The rearrangement links TRBV15 to TRBJ1-2; no clear D gene. Germline V gene data show CDR1 as LNHNV and CDR2 as YYDKDF (reference sequence). Trimming removed 0 bases at V and 4 bases at J, with 9 bases between. The CDR3 contains 14 residues. In DNA, the CDR3 is TGTGCCACCAGCAGAGATACCAGTGGCTATGGCTACACCTTC. Its translation is CATSRDTSGYGYTF.

Turning to this clonotype: Given the absence of the conserved phenylalanine or tryptophan at the CDR3 end, a read error is likely. The CDR3 region has the DNA TGTGCCTGGAGTGGACAGGGGTGGTCACCCCTCCACCTT. Protein: CAWSGQGWSPLHL. The chain joins TRBV30 to TRBJ1-6; 8 bases line up with TRBD1. The CDR3 runs 13 residues. Germline V gene data show CDR1 as GTSNPN and CDR2 as SVGIG (reference sequence). V lost 1 base and J lost 10; bases outside the gene matches: 3.

There are a few counts of this clonotype. The chain carries TRBV18 and TRBJ1-6; D is ambiguous. The V gene lost 0 bases and the J gene lost 0 bases, with 9 bases spanning the gap. CDR3 length: 17 residues. The germline CDR1 and CDR2 sequences are KGHSH and LQKENI. CDR3 in amino acids: CASSPPAGSSYNSPLHF. For the CDR3, the DNA is TGTGCCAGCTCACCACCGGCGGGGAGCTCCTATAATTCACCCCTCCACTTT.

This clonotype was picked up many times. CDR3 sequence: CASSLAGTSGTGELFF. For the CDR3, the DNA is TGTGCCAGCAGCCTCGCCGGGACTAGCGGGACCGGGGAGCTGTTTTTT. V gene TRBV7-3 combines with J gene TRBJ2-2; 12 positions agree with TRBD2. After removal of 5 bases from V and 5 bases from J, the junction contained 6 bases not matched to a gene. This CDR3 comprises 16 residues. Per germline, CDR1 SGHTA and CDR2 FQGTGA.